This TCR beta chain was retrieved from a study of blood T cells in healthy people across ages. Using a J-beta primer mix together with a sample-barcoded 5' primer, a second PCR was run for roughly 7 to 11 cycles. MiXCR, applied by TCRdb to the 5' RACE reads, yields one record per CDR3 protein. This sample has roughly 1.5 million distinct CDR3 sequences, with roughly two fifths found just once. Per sample, no less than 5 micrograms of total RNA were extracted. Trimming removed 4 bases from V and 0 bases from J; junction bases left unmatched: 5. CDR1 is DFQATT and CDR2 is SNEGSKA in the germline V gene (reference sequence). CDR3 size: 14 residues.

The chain combines TRBV20-1 with TRBJ1-1; 7 positions match TRBD1. The receptor was derived from a young woman in good health. Sequenced sample: blood. DNA of the CDR3: TGCAGTGCTACTAACAGGGGATTGAACACTGAAGCTTTCTTT. Translated, it gives CSATNRGLNTEAFF.